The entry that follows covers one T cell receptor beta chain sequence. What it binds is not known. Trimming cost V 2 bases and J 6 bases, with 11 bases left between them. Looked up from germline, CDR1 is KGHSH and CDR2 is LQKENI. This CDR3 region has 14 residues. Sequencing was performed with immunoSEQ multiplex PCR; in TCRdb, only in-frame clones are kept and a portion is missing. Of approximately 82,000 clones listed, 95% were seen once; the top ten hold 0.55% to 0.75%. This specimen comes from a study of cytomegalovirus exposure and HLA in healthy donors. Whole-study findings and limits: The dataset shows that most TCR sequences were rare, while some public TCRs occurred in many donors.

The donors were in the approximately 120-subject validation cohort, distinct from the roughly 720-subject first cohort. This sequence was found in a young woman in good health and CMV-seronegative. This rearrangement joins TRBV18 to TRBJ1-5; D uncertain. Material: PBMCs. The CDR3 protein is CASSPGQVGQPQHF. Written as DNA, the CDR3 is TGTGCCAGCTCACCAGGGCAGGTTGGTCAGCCCCAGCATTTT.